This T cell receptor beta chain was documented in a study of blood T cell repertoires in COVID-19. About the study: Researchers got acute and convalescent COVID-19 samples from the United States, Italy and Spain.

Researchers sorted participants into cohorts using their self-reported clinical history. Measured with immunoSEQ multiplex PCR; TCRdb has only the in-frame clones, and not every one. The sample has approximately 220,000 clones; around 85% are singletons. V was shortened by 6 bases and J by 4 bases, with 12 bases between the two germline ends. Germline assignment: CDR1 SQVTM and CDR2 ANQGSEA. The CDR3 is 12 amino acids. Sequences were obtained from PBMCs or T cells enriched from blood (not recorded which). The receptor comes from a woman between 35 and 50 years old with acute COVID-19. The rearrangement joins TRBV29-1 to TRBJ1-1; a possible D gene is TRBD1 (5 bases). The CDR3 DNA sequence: TGCAGCGTGATACTGGGGGGCACTGAAGCTTTCTTT. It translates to CSVILGGTEAFF.